This note documents a single T cell receptor beta chain sequence. The antigen is unknown. This sample is part of a study of memory CD8 T cells in hepatitis C reinfection. The wider study: Between 55 and 20 weeks before reinfection detection, pre-reinfection samples were drawn.

Time point reported: pre-reinfection, 55 to 20 weeks before reinfection detection. TCR sequencing was done directly ex vivo on sorted cells, without expansion in vitro. Clones were read by immunoSEQ multiplex PCR, and TCRdb kept only the in-frame ones, dropping some. This sample has about 50,000 clones, with roughly 89% found just once. The study's findings and limits: Only four or five donors prevented definitive conclusions about public clonotypes.

The trim removed 0 bases at V and 4 bases at J, leaving 11 bases unmatched. The CDR3 loop spans 19 amino acids. Germline-derived CDR1 and CDR2 are SGHNT and YYREEE (reference sequence). Sequencing was performed on naive CD8+ T cells sorted from blood. This clonotype originated in a man between 18 and 29 years old with hepatitis C virus infection. The V and J genes are TRBV5-4 and TRBJ2-2; 11 bases map to TRBD2. The CDR3 is CASSLDGLAGSSSTGELFF. Written as DNA, the CDR3 is TGTGCCAGCAGCTTGGATGGACTAGCGGGCTCCTCGAGCACCGGGGAGCTGTTTTTT.